Each of the 9 T cell receptor beta chains below was sequenced from the same sample in a study of blood T cell repertoires in COVID-19. Assay used: immunoSEQ multiplex PCR; TCRdb lists only in-frame clones, some missing. The table lists approximately 250,000 clones, around 89% of them singletons. The sequenced material came from PBMCs or T cells enriched from blood (not recorded which). These receptors were collected from a woman aged 25 to 39 who had recovered from COVID-19.

V usage is TRBV2 and J usage is TRBJ1-5, with a weak D call TRBD1 (5 bases). The CDR3 is made up of 15 amino acids. Germline CDR1 and CDR2: SNHLY and FYNNEI. The ends were cut back, 7 bases at V and 0 bases at J, with 13 bases in the middle. For the CDR3, the DNA is TGTGCCAGCACTTCTGACAGAATTAGCAATCAGCCCCAGCATTTT. Its protein is CASTSDRISNQPQHF.

The count of this clone is one. This chain joins TRBV3-1 (or the pseudogene TRBV3-2) and TRBJ2-2, with D possibly TRBD1 on 6 matching bases. The germline V and J ends were trimmed by 10 bases and 5 bases, with 17 bases remaining between them. This CDR3 comprises 14 residues. Per germline, CDR1 LGHDT and CDR2 YNNKEL (reference sequence). CDR3 sequence: CATRGSRSTGELFF. In DNA, the CDR3 is TGTGCCACGAGGGGGTCGAGGTCAACCGGGGAGCTGTTTTTT.

The chain carries TRBV24-1 and TRBJ1-5; no reliable D call. Trimming took 5 bases from V and 6 from J, leaving 10 bases between them. Germline V CDR1 and CDR2: KGHDR, SFDVKD. The CDR3 sequence is 13 residues long. Here the CDR3 DNA reads TGTGCCACCAGTGCAATCGGGAGTCAGCCCCAGCATTTT. Its translation: CATSAIGSQPQHF.

This chain joins TRBV6-1 and TRBJ2-7; D is undetermined. Germline CDR1 reads MNHNS; CDR2 reads SASEGT. The CDR3 loop spans 12 amino acids. V was shortened by 5 bases and J by 6 bases, with 11 bases between the two germline ends. The DNA of the CDR3 is TGTGCCAGCAGTAGAGAAGTATCCGAGCAGTACTTC. It is translated as CASSREVSEQYF.

CDR3 nucleotides: TGTGCCAGCAGTTTATCGGGGGCTAGCGGGAAGCAAGAGACCCAGTACTTC. Its translation is CASSLSGASGKQETQYF. The chain uses TRBV28 and TRBJ2-5; 9 bases fit TRBD2. The V segment lost 1 base and the J segment 2 bases; nucleotides outside the gene matches: 8. This CDR3 spans 17 amino acids. CDR1 MDHEN and CDR2 SYDVKM come from the germline V gene. The variable domain in full, completed from reference TRBV28 and TRBJ2-5, reads DVKVTQSSRYLVKRTGEKVFLECVQDMDHENMFWYRQDPGLGLRLIYFSYDVKMKEKGDIPEGYSVSREKKERFSLILESASTNQTSMYLCASSLSGASGKQETQYFGPGTRLLVL.

Here the CDR3 reads CATSRDLSSGRLEQFF. CDR3 coding DNA: TGTGCCACCAGCAGAGATTTGTCTAGCGGTCGTCTGGAGCAGTTCTTC. This chain joins TRBV15 and TRBJ2-1; 7 bases line up with TRBD2. Germline values: CDR1 LNHNV, CDR2 YYDKDF (reference sequence). The J segment lost 10 bases and the V segment lost 0 bases, leaving 12 bases of the junction unmatched. CDR3 size: 16 residues.

This clone was seen just once. This rearrangement joins TRBV9 to TRBJ1-2; D unclear. CDR1 and CDR2 (germline): SGDLS, YYNGEE. The CDR3 has 10 residues. With 3 bases removed from V and 8 bases from J, the gap between germline ends came to 5 bases. The DNA of the CDR3 is TGTGCCAGCAGCGGTAAAGGCTACACCTTC. Translating gives CASSGKGYTF.

This clone came up once. This chain connects TRBV30 to TRBJ2-3; 9 nucleotides agree with TRBD2. With 3 bases clipped from V and 2 bases from J, the junction kept 6 bases outside the gene matches. Looked up from germline, CDR1 is GTSNPN and CDR2 is SVGIG (reference sequence). The length of the CDR3 is 15 residues. The CDR3 protein is CAWSASGKDTDTQYF. CDR3 bases: TGTGCCTGGAGCGCTAGCGGGAAAGACACAGATACGCAGTATTTT.

This clone has a single count. The CDR3 spells CASSSGPAGYNEQFF. The CDR3 DNA sequence: TGTGCCAGCAGCTCGGGCCCGGCGGGCTACAATGAGCAGTTCTTC. The V and J genes are TRBV9 and TRBJ2-1, with a weak D call TRBD2 (5 bases). Trimming took off 4 bases at V and 3 bases at J, with 14 bases between the two ends. Germline loops: CDR1 SGDLS, CDR2 YYNGEE. CDR3 length: 15 residues. Together with reference TRBV9 and TRBJ2-1, the CDR3 gives the full variable domain: DSGVTQTPKHLITATGQRVTLRCSPRSGDLSVYWYQQSLDQGLQFLIQYYNGEERAKGNILERFSAQQFPDLHSELNLSSLELGDSALYFCASSSGPAGYNEQFFGPGTRLTVL.